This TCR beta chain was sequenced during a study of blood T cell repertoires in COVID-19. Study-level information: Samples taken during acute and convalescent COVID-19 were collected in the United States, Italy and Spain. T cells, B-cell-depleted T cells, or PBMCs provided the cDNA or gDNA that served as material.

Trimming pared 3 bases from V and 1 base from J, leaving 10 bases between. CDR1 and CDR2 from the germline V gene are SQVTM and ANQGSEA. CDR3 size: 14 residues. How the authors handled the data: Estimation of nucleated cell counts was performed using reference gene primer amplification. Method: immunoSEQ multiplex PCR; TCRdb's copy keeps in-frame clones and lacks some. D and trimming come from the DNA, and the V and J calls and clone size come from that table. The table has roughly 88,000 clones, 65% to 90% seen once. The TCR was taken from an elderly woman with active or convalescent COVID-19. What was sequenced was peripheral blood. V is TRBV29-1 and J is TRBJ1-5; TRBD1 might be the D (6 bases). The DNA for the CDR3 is TGCAGCGTTGAGACAGGTGGGAGCAATCAGCCCCAGCATTTT. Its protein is CSVETGGSNQPQHF.